This TCR beta chain was sequenced for a study of identifying expanded T cells in peripheral blood. General observations from the study: Differentially abundant clones: 0.95 to 1.5 between replicates, around 17 at around 2 weeks, less than 20 at four.

The CDR3 length is 14 residues. Germline assignment: CDR1 MNHNS and CDR2 SASEGT. Trimming pared 5 bases from V and 5 bases from J, leaving 13 bases between. The repertoire was sequenced with immunoSEQ multiplex PCR; TCRdb's copy has only in-frame clones and lacks some. The sample lists 80,000 to 90,000 clones; about 88% were seen once. Healthy donors had no documented immune events, such as infections, while sampled. Worth noting for this clone: Its antigen remains unidentified.

The specimen was blood. This chain joins TRBV6-1 and TRBJ2-1; D is perhaps TRBD2 (5 bases). The TCR comes from a person between 18 and 75 years old in good health. In DNA, the CDR3 is TGTGCCAGCAGTCACTGGCGGGCAAACAATGAGCAGTTCTTC. Its protein product is CASSHWRANNEQFF.